The T cell receptor (beta chain) under discussion was sequenced for a study of T cell repertoires in cytomegalovirus infection (dated by TCRdb to between 2019 and 2020). About the full investigation: The peptide stimulations were aimed at well-studied HLA-B-restricted epitopes as well as recently identified HLA-C-restricted CMV epitopes, whose presentation resists viral immunomodulation. The HLA type of each donor mattered for the analysis, because public TCR beta signatures pointed to carriage of CMV infection along with the matching HLA type. Here is what the overall study found, with its caveats: In both this cohort and an independent roughly 400-donor cohort, the cumulative frequency of public TCR beta family members distinguished carriers of CMV infection plus the relevant HLA type. The ex vivo response was dominated by HLA-C-restricted CMV-specific TCR beta clonotypes, which also provided the single most frequent clonotype in two of eight donors.

The treatment or condition label, as the study defines it: in vitro stimulation with specific CMV peptide epitopes to enrich CMV-specific T cells. Turning to this clonotype: Its specific antigen is unknown. At one boundary the junction diverges from the germline segment, which might be a read error.

The data were produced on an Illumina HiSeq 1500. TCRdb reran the public reads through fastp at Q25 and MiXCR, keeping productive beta chains. Each entry merges the rows of one CDR3 protein and shows their most common DNA and genes. Counted in this sample were hundreds of thousands of distinct CDR3 sequences; approximately 32% of them appeared once. Around 12% of the sample lies in the top ten. The CDR3 contains 14 residues, cysteine and phenylalanine counted. Of all the DNA, just the CDR3 is kept, 42 bases in frame from base 1. Recombination joined TRBV12-3 or TRBV12-4 with TRBJ2-5, with TRBD2 tentatively as D gene (5 bases match). The origin of this receptor is a human donor in good health (CMV status not recorded). Some clones in this sample may be carry-over from other donors' samples. This specimen was cultured CD8+ T cells from PBMCs, taken from culture after CMV antigen stimulation. The DNA sequence follows: TGTACCAGCACCCTAATCGAGGGCCGAGAGACCCAGTACTTC. This translates into CTSTLIEGRETQYF.